This T cell receptor (beta chain) was profiled in a study of blood T cell repertoires in COVID-19. Across the study: Acute and convalescent COVID-19 samples came from the United States, Italy and Spain. PBMCs, B-cell-depleted T cells, or T cells were the source of the cDNA or gDNA that made up the material.

The method was immunoSEQ multiplex PCR; TCRdb's version includes in-frame clones alone and lacks a portion of them. The data hold more than 200,000 clones, with 88% observed a single time. The sample was peripheral blood. This TCR was recovered from an elderly man with acute or convalescent COVID-19.

CDR3 nucleotide sequence: TGTGCCAGCAGCCCAAGGTGGGAGACGAACACCGGGGAGCTGTTTTTT. Translation gives CASSPRWETNTGELFF. This sequence joins TRBV9 and TRBJ2-2; D perhaps matches TRBD2 (5 bases). This CDR3 is built from 16 residues. Germline loops: CDR1 SGDLS, CDR2 YYNGEE. Between the trimmed V and J ends, which lost 4 bases and 0 bases, there was a span of 13 bases.